Listed below are T cell receptor beta chains from one sample, sequenced in a study of cytomegalovirus exposure and HLA in healthy donors. Generated by immunoSEQ multiplex PCR, the TCRdb table keeps only in-frame clones and is missing some. The data hold more than 95,000 clones, with 75% to 85% observed a single time. Sequencing input: PBMCs. Receptors were obtained from a man younger than 40 in good health and CMV-seronegative. Each CDR3 is given with its conserved first and last residue.

CDR3aa,v_gene,j_gene
CASSSGTSGVYYEQYF,TRBV13,TRBJ2-7
CASSSPLLARTVSYNEQFF,TRBV28,TRBJ2-1
CASSSQYEQYF,TRBV28,TRBJ2-7
CASSAFSGSYNEQFF,TRBV19,TRBJ2-1
CASDYGGTSDQPQHF,TRBV2,TRBJ1-5
CASSLEGAQSGANVLTF,TRBV5-1,TRBJ2-6
CASSQAGQLQETQYF,TRBV4-1,TRBJ2-5
CASSSGLTGPHRGYTF,TRBV27,TRBJ1-2
CASSPGTSGSPLQYF,TRBV5-1,TRBJ2-4
CASSAGTSGSYEQYF,TRBV6-6,TRBJ2-7
CASSIQGDTEAFF,TRBV19,TRBJ1-1
CAWSVRLREGTDTQYF,TRBV30,TRBJ2-3
CASRSPAGMRDYGYTF,TRBV28,TRBJ1-2
CASSQSGTSGKNIQYF,TRBV23-1,TRBJ2-4
CASSSSGRKRNEQFF,TRBV6-5,TRBJ2-1
CASSLWSSGRAYNEQFF,TRBV5-1,TRBJ2-1
CATSRGPGSSYEQYF,TRBV15,TRBJ2-7